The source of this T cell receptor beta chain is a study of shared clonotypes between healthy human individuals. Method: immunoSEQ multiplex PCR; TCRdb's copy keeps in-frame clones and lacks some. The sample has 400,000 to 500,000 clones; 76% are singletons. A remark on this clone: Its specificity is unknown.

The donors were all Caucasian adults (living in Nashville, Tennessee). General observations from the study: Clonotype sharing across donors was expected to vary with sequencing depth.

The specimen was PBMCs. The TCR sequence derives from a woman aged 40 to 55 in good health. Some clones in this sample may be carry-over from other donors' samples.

CDR3 amino acids: CASSLSGVINEQFF. As DNA, the CDR3 is TGTGCCAGCAGTTTATCCGGTGTAATCAATGAGCAGTTCTTC. The chain uses TRBV27 and TRBJ2-1, with no clear D. The germline V gene has CDR1 MNHEY and CDR2 SMNVEV (reference sequence). The CDR3 runs 14 residues. V was clipped by 0 bases and J by 6 bases, with 9 bases between them.